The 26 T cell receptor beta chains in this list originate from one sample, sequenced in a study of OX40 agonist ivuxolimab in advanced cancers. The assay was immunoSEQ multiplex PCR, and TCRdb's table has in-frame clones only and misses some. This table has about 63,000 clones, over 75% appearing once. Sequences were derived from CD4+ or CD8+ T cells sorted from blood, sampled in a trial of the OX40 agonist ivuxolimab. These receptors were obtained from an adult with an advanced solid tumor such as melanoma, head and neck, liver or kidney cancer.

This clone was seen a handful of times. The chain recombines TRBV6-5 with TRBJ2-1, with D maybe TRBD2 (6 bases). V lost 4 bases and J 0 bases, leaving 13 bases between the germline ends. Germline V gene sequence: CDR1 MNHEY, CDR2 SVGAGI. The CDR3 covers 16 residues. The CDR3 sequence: CASSWGGPSSYNEQFF. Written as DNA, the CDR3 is TGTGCCAGCAGTTGGGGAGGCCCGAGCTCCTACAATGAGCAGTTCTTC.

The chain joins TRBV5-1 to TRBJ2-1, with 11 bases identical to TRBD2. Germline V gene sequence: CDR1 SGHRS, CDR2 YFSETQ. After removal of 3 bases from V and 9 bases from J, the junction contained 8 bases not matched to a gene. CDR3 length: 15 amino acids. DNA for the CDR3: TGCGCCAGCAGCTCGGTTTTAGCGGGAGGGGTTGAGCAGTTCTTC. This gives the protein CASSSVLAGGVEQFF. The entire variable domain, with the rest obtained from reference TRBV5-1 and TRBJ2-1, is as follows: KAGVTQTPRYLIKTRGQQVTLSCSPISGHRSVSWYQQTPGQGLQFLFEYFSETQRNKGNFPGRFSGRQFSNSRSEMNVSTLELGDSALYLCASSSVLAGGVEQFFGPGTRLTVL.

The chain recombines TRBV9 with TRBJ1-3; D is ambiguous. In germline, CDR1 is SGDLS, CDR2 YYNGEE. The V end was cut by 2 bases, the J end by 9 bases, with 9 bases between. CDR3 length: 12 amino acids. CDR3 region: CASSVGRTTIYF. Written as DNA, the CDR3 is TGTGCCAGCAGCGTGGGGAGGACCACCATATATTTT.

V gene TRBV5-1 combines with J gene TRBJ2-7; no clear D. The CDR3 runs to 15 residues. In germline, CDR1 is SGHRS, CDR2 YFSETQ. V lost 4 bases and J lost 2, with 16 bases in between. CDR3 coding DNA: TGCGCCAGCAGCCCGGGCGGAACAACCGCCTACGAGCAGTACTTC. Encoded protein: CASSPGGTTAYEQYF.

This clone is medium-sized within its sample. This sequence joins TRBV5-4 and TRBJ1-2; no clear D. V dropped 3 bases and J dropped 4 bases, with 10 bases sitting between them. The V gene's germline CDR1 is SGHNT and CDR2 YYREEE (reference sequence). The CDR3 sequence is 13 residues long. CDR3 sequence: CASSSRATYGYTF. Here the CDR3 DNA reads TGTGCCAGCAGCTCCCGGGCCACCTATGGCTACACCTTC.

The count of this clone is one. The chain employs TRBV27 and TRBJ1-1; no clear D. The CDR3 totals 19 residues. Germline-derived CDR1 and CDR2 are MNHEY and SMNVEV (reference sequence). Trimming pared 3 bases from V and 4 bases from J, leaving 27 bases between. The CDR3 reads CASSFSASRLATDPTEAFF. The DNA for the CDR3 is TGTGCCAGCAGTTTCTCCGCCTCGAGGCTGGCCACCGACCCCACTGAAGCTTTCTTT.

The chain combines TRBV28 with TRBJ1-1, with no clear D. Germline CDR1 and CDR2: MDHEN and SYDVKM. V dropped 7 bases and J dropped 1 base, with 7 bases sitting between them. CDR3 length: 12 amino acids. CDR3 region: CASTIKNTEAFF. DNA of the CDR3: TGTGCCAGCACAATAAAGAACACTGAAGCTTTCTTT.

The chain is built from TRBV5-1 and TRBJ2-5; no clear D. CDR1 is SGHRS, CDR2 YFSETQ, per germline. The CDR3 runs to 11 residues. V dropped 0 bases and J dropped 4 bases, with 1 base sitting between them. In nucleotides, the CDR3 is TGCGCCAGCAGCTTGGTAGAGACCCAGTACTTC. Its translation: CASSLVETQYF.

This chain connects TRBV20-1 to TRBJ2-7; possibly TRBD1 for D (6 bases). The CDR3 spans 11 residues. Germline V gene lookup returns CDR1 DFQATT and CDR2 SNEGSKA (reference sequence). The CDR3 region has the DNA TGCAGGACAGGCGTACCCTACGAGCAGTACTTC. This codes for CRTGVPYEQYF.

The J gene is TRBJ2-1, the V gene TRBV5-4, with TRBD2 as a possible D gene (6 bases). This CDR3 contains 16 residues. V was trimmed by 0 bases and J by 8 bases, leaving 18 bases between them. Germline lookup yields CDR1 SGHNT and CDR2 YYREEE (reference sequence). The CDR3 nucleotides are TGTGCCAGCAGCTTGGGACCGGGAGAGGCGAATCATGAGCAGTTCTTC. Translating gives CASSLGPGEANHEQFF. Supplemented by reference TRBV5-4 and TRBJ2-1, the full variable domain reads ETGVTQSPTHLIKTRGQQVTLRCSSQSGHNTVSWYQQALGQGPQFIFQYYREEENGRGNFPPRFSGLQFPNYSSELNVNALELDDSALYLCASSLGPGEANHEQFFGPGTRLTVL.

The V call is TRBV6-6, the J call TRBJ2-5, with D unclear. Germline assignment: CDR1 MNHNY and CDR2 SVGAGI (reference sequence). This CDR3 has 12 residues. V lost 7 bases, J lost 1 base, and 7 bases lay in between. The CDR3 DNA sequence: TGTGCCAGCAATTCGGTCCAAGAGACCCAGTACTTC. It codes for CASNSVQETQYF.

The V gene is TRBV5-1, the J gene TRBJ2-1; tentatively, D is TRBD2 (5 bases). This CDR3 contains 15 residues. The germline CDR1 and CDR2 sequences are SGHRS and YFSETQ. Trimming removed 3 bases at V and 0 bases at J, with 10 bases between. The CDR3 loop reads CASSWTESSYNEQFF. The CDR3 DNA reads TGCGCCAGCAGCTGGACTGAAAGCTCCTACAATGAGCAGTTCTTC.

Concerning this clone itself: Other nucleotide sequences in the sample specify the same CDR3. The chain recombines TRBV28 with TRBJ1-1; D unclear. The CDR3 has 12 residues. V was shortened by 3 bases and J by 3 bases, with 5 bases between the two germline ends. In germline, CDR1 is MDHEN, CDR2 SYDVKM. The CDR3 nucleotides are TGTGCCAGCAGTTTGGGTTACACTGAAGCTTTCTTT. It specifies CASSLGYTEAFF.

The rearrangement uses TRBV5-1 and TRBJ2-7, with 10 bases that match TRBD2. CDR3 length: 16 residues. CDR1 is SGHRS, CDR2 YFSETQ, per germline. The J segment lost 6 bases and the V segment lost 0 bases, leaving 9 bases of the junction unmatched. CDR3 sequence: CASSLAPAGGPSEQYF. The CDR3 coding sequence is TGCGCCAGCAGCTTGGCCCCAGCGGGAGGGCCCTCCGAGCAGTACTTC. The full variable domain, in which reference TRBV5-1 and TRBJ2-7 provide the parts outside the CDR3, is KAGVTQTPRYLIKTRGQQVTLSCSPISGHRSVSWYQQTPGQGLQFLFEYFSETQRNKGNFPGRFSGRQFSNSRSEMNVSTLELGDSALYLCASSLAPAGGPSEQYFGPGTRLTVT.

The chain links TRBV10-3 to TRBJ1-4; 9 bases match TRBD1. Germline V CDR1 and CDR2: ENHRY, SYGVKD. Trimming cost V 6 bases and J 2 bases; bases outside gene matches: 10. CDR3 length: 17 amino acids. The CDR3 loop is CAIRDRGVRGTNEKLFF. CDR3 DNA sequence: TGTGCCATCAGGGACAGGGGAGTAAGGGGGACTAATGAAAAACTGTTTTTT.

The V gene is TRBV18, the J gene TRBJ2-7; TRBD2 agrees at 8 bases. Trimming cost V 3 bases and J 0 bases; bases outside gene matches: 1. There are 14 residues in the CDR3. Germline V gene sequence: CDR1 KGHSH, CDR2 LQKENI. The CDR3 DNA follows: TGTGCCAGCTCACCGACTAGCGCCTCCTACGAGCAGTACTTC. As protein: CASSPTSASYEQYF. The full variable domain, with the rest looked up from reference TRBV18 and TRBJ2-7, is NAGVMQNPRHLVRRRGQEARLRCSPMKGHSHVYWYRQLPEEGLKFMVYLQKENIIDESGMPKERFSAEFPKEGPSILRIQQVVRGDSAAYFCASSPTSASYEQYFGPGTRLTVT.

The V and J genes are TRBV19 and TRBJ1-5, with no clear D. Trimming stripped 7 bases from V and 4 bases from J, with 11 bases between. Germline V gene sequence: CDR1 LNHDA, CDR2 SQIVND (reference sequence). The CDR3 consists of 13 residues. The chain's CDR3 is CASTFGRNQPQHF. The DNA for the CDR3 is TGTGCCAGTACGTTTGGCAGAAATCAGCCCCAGCATTTT. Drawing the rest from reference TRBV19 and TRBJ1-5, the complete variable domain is DGGITQSPKYLFRKEGQNVTLSCEQNLNHDAMYWYRQDPGQGLRLIYYSQIVNDFQKGDIAEGYSVSREKKESFPLTVTSAQKNPTAFYLCASTFGRNQPQHFGDGTRLSIL.

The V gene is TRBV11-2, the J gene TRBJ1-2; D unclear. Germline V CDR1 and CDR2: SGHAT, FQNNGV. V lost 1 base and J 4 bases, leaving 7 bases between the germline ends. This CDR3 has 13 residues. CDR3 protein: CASSLAGVYGYTF. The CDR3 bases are TGTGCCAGCAGCTTAGCCGGGGTCTATGGCTACACCTTC.

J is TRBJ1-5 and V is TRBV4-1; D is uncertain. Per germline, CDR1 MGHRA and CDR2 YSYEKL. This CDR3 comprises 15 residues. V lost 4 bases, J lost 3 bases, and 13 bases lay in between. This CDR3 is CASSPQDSPNQPQHF. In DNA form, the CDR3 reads TGCGCCAGCAGCCCCCAGGACTCCCCCAATCAGCCCCAGCATTTT.

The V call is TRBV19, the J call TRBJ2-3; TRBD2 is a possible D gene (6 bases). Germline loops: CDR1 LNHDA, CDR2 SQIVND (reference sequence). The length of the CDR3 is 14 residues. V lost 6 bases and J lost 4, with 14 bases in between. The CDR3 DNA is TGTGCCAGTAGCCCGACTAGAGAATCAGATACGCAGTATTTT. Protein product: CASSPTRESDTQYF.

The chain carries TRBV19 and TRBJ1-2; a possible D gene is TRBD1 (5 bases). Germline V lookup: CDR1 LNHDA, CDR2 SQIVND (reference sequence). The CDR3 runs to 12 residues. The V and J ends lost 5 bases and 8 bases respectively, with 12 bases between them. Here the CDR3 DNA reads TGTGCCAGTAGTGTCCTCAAGGGGGGCTACACCTTC. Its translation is CASSVLKGGYTF.

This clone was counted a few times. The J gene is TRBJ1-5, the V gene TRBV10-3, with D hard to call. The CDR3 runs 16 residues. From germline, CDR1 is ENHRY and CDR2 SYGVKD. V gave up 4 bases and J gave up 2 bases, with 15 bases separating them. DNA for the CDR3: TGTGCCATCAGTGTGGGCGACCGGTGGGGCAATCAGCCCCAGCATTTT. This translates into CAISVGDRWGNQPQHF.

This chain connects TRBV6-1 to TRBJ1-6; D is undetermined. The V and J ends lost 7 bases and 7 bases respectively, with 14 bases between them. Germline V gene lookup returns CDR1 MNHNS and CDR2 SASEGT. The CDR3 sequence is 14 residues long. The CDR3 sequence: CASKYGPGNSPLHF. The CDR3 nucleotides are TGTGCCAGCAAGTATGGCCCGGGGAATTCACCCCTCCACTTT.

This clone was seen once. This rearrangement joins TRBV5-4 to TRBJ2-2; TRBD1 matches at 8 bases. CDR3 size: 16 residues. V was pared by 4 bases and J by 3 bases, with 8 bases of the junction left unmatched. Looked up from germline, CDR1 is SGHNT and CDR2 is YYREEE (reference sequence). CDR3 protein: CASSRGQGVDTGELFF. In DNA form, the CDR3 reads TGTGCCAGCAGCCGCGGACAGGGTGTTGACACCGGGGAGCTGTTTTTT.

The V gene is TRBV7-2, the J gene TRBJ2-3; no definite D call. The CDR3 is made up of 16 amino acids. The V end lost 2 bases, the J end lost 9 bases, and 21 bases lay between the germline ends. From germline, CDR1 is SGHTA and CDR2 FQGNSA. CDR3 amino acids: CASSLFSRSSIGTQYF. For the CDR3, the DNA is TGTGCCAGCAGCTTATTTTCCCGGAGTAGCATAGGAACGCAGTATTTT. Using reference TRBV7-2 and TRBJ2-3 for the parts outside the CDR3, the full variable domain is GAGVSQSPSNKVTEKGKDVELRCDPISGHTALYWYRQSLGQGLEFLIYFQGNSAPDKSGLPSDRFSAERTGGSVSTLTIQRTQQEDSAVYLCASSLFSRSSIGTQYFGPGTRLTVL.

CDR3 loop: CASSLGFSYEQYF. The CDR3 DNA sequence: TGCGCCAGCAGCTTGGGGTTTTCCTACGAGCAGTACTTC. The chain uses TRBV5-1 and TRBJ2-7, with D unresolved. Per germline, CDR1 SGHRS and CDR2 YFSETQ. The CDR3 is 13 amino acids. Trimming shortened V by 0 bases and J by 1 base, and 5 bases separated the two germline ends.